The present T cell receptor (beta chain) was sequenced within a study of blood T cell repertoires in COVID-19. Study-level information: The analysed material was cDNA or gDNA that came from T cells, B-cell-depleted T cells, or PBMCs.

The protocol was immunoSEQ multiplex PCR, while the TCRdb copy is restricted to in-frame clones and leaves out a portion. The profile shows 98,000 or so clones, under 90% of them singletons. This clone has a handful of counts. Trimming cost V 3 bases and J 3 bases, with 14 bases left between them. This CDR3 is 15 amino acids long. The V gene's germline CDR1 is SNHLY and CDR2 FYNNEI. Seattle-derived patients entered the study during active infection and were followed longitudinally. The J gene is TRBJ1-1, the V gene TRBV2; D uncertain. The clonotype comes from a man in his 60s with COVID-19, enrolled during active disease. Sequences were obtained from peripheral blood. The CDR3 loop reads CASSDIQASDTEAFF. The CDR3 DNA is TGTGCCAGCAGTGATATCCAGGCGTCTGACACTGAAGCTTTCTTT.